The 6 T cell receptor beta chains in this list originate from one sample, sequenced in a study of glioma-infiltrating T cells. TCR alpha and beta CDR3 regions were amplified from RNA using iRepertoire nested multiplex PCR. MiXCR, applied by TCRdb to the multiplex PCR reads, yields one record per CDR3 protein. Of about 380,000 distinct CDR3 sequences listed, around 45% were seen once; the top ten hold more than 10%. Sample: glioma tissue, nonneoplastic brain tissue, or PBMCs (not recorded which). Every receptor here comes from a human donor with low-grade glioma or glioblastoma, undergoing nonglioma brain surgery, or in good health (not recorded which).

This clonotype was counted a few times. This chain joins TRBV4-2 and TRBJ2-7; D is unclear. V lost 3 bases, J lost 9 bases, and 9 bases lay in between. This CDR3 spans 11 amino acids. CDR1 is LGHNA and CDR2 is YNFKEQ in the germline V gene. In DNA, the CDR3 is TGTGCCAGCAGCCACAGCTTTGGGCAGTACTTC. Translation: CASSHSFGQYF.

This clonotype has at least ten counts. This sequence joins TRBV20-1 and TRBJ1-1; D perhaps matches TRBD1 (6 bases). Trimming cost V 8 bases and J 2 bases, with 15 bases left between them. Per germline, CDR1 DFQATT and CDR2 SNEGSKA (reference sequence). This CDR3 has 13 amino acids. The CDR3 is CSSSTGFNTEAFF. CDR3 in DNA: TGCAGTTCATCGACAGGATTCAACACTGAAGCTTTCTTT.

Regarding this clonotype: This may be a read error, as it is one base from a much larger clone. V gene TRBV7-2 combines with J gene TRBJ2-7, with D possibly being TRBD1 or TRBD2 (5 bases each). The length of the CDR3 is 14 residues. Germline CDR1 SGHTA, CDR2 FQGNSA. V was shortened by 5 bases and J by 1 base, with 12 bases between the two germline ends. Written as DNA, the CDR3 is TGTGCCAGCAGCAGAGACTGGGGGTCCTACGAGCAGTACTTC. Translated, it gives CASSRDWGSYEQYF.

With respect to this clonotype: A much bigger clone sits one base away, suggesting this may be a read error. The chain uses TRBV27 and TRBJ2-1; D is unresolved. The CDR3 covers 12 residues. CDR1 is MNHEY, CDR2 SMNVEV, per germline (reference sequence). The CDR3 region has the DNA TGTGCCAGCAGTTTTCATGGGAATGAGAAGTTCTTC. It encodes CASSFHGNEKFF.

Of note for this clonotype: No conserved phenylalanine or tryptophan ends this CDR3, so it is likely a read error. The chain combines TRBV28 with TRBJ1-2, with D unresolved. This CDR3 region has 14 residues. V gave up 3 bases and J gave up 2 bases, with 10 bases separating them. Germline V gene data show CDR1 as MDHEN and CDR2 as SYDVKM. The CDR3: CASSLSQLNYGYTL. CDR3 nucleotide sequence: TGTGCCAGCAGTTTGAGCCAGTTGAACTATGGCTACACCCTC.

Details on this clonotype: Possible read error: a much larger clone is one base away. As the CDR3 is not closed by the conserved phenylalanine or tryptophan, this likely results from a read error. This sequence joins TRBV20-1 and TRBJ1-1, with D tentatively TRBD1 (6 bases). Germline V CDR1 and CDR2: DFQATT, SNEGSKA (reference sequence). The CDR3 is made up of 13 amino acids. Trimming shortened V by 5 bases and J by 1 base, and 11 bases separated the two germline ends. The CDR3 DNA follows: TGCAGTGCTCAGGGGTTCTCGAACACTGAAGCTTTCTCT. Amino acids: CSAQGFSNTEAFS.